This T cell receptor (beta chain) was sequenced during a study of T cells of healthy individuals. TCRdb used MiXCR to reprocess the 5' RACE reads, holding one entry per CDR3 protein. The table has about 53,000 distinct CDR3 sequences, 14% to 15% seen once; the top ten hold about 16%. CDR3 size: 13 residues. Trimming took off 5 bases at V and 3 bases at J, with 8 bases between the two ends. CDR1 and CDR2 from the germline V gene are LNHDA and SQIVND (reference sequence). The rearrangement links TRBV19 to TRBJ2-1; weak D call: TRBD1 (6 bases). The sequence was obtained from a human donor in good health. The CDR3 reads CASSADSYNEQFF. CDR3 coding DNA: TGTGCCAGTAGTGCGGACAGCTACAATGAGCAGTTCTTC.